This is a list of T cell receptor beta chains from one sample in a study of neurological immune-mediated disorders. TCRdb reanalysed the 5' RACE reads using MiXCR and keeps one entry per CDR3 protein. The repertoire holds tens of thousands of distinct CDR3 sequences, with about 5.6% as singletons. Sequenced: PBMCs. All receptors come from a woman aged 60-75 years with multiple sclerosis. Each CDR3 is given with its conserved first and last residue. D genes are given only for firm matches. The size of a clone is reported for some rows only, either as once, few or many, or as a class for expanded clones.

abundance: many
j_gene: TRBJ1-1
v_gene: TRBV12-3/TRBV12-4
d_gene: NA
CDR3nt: TGTGCCAGCAGTTTGGGGCCGCAAATGAACACTGAAGCTTTCTTT
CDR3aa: CASSLGPQMNTEAFF

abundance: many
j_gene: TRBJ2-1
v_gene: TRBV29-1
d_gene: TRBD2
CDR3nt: TGCAGCGTTGAATACGGGGGGGCTGGCAATGAGCAGTTCTTC
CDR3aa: CSVEYGGAGNEQFF

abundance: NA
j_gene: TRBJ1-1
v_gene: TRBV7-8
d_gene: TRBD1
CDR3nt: TGTGCCAGCAGCTTGACAGGGGCGCGGACTGAAGCTTTCTTT
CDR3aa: CASSLTGARTEAFF

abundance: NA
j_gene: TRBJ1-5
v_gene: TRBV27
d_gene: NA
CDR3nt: TGTGCCAGCAGCCGAATTGAGGGCAATAAGCCACAGCATTTT
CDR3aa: CASSRIEGNKPQHF

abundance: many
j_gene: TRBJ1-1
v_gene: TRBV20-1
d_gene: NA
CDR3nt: TGCAGTGCACCGTATTACACTGAAGCTTTCTTT
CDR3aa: CSAPYYTEAFF

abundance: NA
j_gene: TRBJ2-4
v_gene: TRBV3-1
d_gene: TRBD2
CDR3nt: TGTGCCAGCAGCCCCGGGACTAGCGGGGTCGGGGCCAAAAACATTCAGTACTTC
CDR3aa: CASSPGTSGVGAKNIQYF

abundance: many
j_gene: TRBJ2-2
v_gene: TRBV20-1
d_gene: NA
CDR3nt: TGCAGTGCTAGACGGGCGTGGACCGGGGAGCTGTTTTTT
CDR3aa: CSARRAWTGELFF

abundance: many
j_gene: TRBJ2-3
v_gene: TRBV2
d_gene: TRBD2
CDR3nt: TGTGCCAGCAGTGAAATGGGCAGGGAGGGTGCTAGCACAGATACGCAGTATTTT
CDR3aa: CASSEMGREGASTDTQYF

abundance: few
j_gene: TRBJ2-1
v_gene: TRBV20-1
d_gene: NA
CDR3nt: TGCAGTGCCCCGACGGAGATACCAGGGCAGTTCTTC
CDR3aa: CSAPTEIPGQFF

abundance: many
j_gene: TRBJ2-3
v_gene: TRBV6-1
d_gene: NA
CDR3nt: TGTGCCAGCAAGAGGGGTGCGGGGATTGCAGATACGCAGTATTTT
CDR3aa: CASKRGAGIADTQYF

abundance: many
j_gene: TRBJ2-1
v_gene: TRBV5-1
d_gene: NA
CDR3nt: TGCGCCAGCAGCTTGGCCCTGGGGCGGGTGTCCTACAATGAGCAGTTCTTC
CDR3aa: CASSLALGRVSYNEQFF

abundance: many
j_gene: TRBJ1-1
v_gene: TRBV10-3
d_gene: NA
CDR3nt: TGTGCCATCAGTGAATTCCCGCCTGAAGCTTTCTTT
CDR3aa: CAISEFPPEAFF

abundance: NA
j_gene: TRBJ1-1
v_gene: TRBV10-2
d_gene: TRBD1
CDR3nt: TGCGCCAGTACCGGGACAGGGGGCACTGAATCTTTCTTT
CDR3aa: CASTGTGGTESFF

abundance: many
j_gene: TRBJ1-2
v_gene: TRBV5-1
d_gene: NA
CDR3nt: TGCGCCAGCAGCTTGGAGACGGCCTATGGCTACACCTTC
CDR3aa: CASSLETAYGYTF

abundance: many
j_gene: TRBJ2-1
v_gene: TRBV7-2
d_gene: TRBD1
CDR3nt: TGTGCCAGCAGCTCTGACAGGGTACGGAACAATGAGCAGTTCTTC
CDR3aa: CASSSDRVRNNEQFF

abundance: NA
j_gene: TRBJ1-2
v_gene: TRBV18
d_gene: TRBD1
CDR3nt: TGTGCCAGCTCAGCACAGGGGGCTTCTGGCTACACCTTC
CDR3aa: CASSAQGASGYTF

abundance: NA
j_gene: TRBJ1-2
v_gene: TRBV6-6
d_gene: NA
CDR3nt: TGTGCCAGCAGAGATACAGGGAACTATGGCTACACCTTC
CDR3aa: CASRDTGNYGYTF